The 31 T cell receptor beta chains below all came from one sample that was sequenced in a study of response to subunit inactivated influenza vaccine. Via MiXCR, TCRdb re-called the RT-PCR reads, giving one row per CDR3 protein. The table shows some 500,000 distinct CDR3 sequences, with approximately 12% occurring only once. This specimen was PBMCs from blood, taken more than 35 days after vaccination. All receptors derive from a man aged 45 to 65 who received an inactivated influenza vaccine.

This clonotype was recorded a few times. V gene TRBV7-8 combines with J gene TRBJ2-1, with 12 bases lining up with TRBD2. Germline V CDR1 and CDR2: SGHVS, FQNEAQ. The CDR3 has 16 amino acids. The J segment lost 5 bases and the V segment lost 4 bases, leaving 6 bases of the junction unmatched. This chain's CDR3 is CASSSALAGGDNEQFF. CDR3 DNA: TGTGCCAGCAGCTCAGCACTAGCGGGGGGCGACAATGAGCAGTTCTTC.

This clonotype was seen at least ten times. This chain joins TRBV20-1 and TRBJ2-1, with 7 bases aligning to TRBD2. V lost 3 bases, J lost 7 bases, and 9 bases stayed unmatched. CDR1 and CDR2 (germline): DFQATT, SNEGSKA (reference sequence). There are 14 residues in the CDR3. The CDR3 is CSASLAGEWNEQFF. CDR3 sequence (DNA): TGCAGTGCTAGTTTGGCGGGAGAATGGAATGAGCAGTTCTTC.

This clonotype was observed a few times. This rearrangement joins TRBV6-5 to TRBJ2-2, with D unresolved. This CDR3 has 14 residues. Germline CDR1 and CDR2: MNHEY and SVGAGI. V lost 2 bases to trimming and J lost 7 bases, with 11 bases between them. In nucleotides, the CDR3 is TGTGCCAGCAGTTACCCGACACCCTTCGGGGAGCTGTTTTTT. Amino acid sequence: CASSYPTPFGELFF.

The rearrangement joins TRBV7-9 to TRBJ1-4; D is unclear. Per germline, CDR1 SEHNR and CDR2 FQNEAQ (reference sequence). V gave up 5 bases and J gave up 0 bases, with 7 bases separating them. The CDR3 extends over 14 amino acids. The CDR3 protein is CASSPDTTNEKLFF. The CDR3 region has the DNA TGTGCCAGCAGCCCTGATACAACTAATGAAAAACTGTTTTTT.

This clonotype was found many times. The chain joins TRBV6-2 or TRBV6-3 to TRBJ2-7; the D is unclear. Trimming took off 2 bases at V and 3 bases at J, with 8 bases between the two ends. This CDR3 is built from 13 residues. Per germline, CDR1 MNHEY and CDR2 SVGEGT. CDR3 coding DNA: TGTGCCAGCAGTTACCTCCGCGGCTACGAGCAGTACTTC. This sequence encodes CASSYLRGYEQYF.

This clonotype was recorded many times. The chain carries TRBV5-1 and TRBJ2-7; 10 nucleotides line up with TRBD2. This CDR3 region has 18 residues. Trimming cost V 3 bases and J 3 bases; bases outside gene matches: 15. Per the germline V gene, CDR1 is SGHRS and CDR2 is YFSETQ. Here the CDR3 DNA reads TGCGCCAGCAGCTATGACACTAGCGGGGCCTCAGGGAACTACGAGCAGTACTTC. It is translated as CASSYDTSGASGNYEQYF.

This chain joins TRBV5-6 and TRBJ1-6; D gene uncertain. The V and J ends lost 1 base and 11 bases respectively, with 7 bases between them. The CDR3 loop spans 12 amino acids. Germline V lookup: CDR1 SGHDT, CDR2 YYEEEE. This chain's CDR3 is CASSLYSTPLHF. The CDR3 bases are TGTGCCAGCAGCTTGTACAGTACACCCCTCCACTTT.

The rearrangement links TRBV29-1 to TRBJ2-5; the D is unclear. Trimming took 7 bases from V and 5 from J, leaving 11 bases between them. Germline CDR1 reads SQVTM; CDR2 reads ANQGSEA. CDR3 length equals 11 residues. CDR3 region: CSALFRETQYF. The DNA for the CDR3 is TGCAGCGCCCTCTTCCGGGAGACCCAGTACTTC.

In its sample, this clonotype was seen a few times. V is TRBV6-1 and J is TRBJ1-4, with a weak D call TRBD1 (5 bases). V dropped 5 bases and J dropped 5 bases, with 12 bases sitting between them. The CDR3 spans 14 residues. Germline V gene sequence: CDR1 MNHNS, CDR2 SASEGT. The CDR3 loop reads CASSKFGTNEKLFF. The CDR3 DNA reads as TGTGCCAGCAGTAAATTCGGGACCAATGAAAAACTGTTTTTT.

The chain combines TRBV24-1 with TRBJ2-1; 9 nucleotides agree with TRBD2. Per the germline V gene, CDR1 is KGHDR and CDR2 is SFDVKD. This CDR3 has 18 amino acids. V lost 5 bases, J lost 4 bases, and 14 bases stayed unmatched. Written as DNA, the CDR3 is TGTGCCACCAGTGGTTGGCGGGAGGGCCAAAAAGATTACAATGAGCAGTTCTTC. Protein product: CATSGWREGQKDYNEQFF.

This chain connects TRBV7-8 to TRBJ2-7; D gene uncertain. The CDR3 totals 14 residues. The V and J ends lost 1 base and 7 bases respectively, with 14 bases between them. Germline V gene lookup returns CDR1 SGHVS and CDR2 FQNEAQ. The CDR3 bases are TGTGCCAGCAGCTTAGTTCACAGCACTGAGGAGCAGTACTTC. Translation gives CASSLVHSTEEQYF.

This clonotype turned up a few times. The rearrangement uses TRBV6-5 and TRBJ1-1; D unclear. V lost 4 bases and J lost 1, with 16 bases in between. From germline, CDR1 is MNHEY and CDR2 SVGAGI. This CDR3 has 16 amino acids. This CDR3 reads CASSSPHGVRNTEAFF. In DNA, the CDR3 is TGTGCCAGCAGTTCTCCGCACGGGGTCCGGAACACTGAAGCTTTCTTT.

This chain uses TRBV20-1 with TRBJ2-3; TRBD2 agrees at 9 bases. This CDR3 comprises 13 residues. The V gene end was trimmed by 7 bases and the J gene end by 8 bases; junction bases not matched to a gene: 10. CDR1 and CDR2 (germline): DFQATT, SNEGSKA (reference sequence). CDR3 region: CSGLAGVLSTQYF. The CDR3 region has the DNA TGCAGTGGATTAGCGGGAGTATTAAGTACGCAGTATTTT.

CDR3 sequence reads: CASSLFEGLTANTGELFF. CDR3 bases: TGCGCCAGCAGCTTGTTTGAGGGGCTCACCGCGAACACCGGGGAGCTGTTTTTT. The chain couples TRBV5-1 to TRBJ2-2; D possibly matches TRBD1 or TRBD2 (5 bases each). The CDR3 is 18 amino acids. The ends were cut back, 1 base at V and 0 bases at J, with 16 bases in the middle. Germline V gives CDR1 SGHRS, CDR2 YFSETQ.

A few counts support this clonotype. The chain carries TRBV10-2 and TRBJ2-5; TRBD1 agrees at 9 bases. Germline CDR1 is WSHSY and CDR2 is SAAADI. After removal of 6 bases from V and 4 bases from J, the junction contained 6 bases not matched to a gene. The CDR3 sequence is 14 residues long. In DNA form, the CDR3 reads TGCGCCAGCAGGGGATTACAGGGGGCAGAGACCCAGTACTTC. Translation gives CASRGLQGAETQYF.

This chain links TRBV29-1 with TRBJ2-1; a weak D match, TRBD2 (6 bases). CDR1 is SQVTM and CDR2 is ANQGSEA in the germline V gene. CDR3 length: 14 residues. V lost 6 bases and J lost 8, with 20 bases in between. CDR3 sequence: CSVRWRDASHEQFF. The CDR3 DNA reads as TGCAGCGTCCGTTGGAGGGACGCCAGCCATGAGCAGTTCTTC.

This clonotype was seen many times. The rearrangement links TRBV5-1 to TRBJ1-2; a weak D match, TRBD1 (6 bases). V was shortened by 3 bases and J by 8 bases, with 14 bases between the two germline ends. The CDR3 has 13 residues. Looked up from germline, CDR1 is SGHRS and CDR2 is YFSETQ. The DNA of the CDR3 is TGCGCCAGCAGCTGGGGGGCGGAAAACGGCTACACCTTC. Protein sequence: CASSWGAENGYTF. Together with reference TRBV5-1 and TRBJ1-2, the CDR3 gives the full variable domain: KAGVTQTPRYLIKTRGQQVTLSCSPISGHRSVSWYQQTPGQGLQFLFEYFSETQRNKGNFPGRFSGRQFSNSRSEMNVSTLELGDSALYLCASSWGAENGYTFGSGTRLTVV.

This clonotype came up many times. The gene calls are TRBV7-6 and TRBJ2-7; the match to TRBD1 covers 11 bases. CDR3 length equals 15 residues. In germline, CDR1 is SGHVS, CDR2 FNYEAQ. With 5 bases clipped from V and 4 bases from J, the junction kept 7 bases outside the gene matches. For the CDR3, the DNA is TGTGCCAGCAGCCCACGGGACAGGGGGTCATACGAGCAGTACTTC. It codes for CASSPRDRGSYEQYF.

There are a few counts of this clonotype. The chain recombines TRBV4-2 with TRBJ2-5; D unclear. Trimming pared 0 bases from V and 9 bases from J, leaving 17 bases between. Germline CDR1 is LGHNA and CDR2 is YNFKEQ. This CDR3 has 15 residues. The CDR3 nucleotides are TGTGCCAGCAGCCAAGAAGTTTCCTCTCTCATGGCCCAGTACTTC. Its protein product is CASSQEVSSLMAQYF.

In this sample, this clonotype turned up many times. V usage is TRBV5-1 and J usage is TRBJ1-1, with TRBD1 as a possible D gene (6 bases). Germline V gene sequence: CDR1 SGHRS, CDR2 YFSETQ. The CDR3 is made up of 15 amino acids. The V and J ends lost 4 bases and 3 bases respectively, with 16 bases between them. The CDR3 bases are TGCGCCAGCAGCCCTCAGACAGGAGGGCACACTGAAGCTTTCTTT. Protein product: CASSPQTGGHTEAFF.

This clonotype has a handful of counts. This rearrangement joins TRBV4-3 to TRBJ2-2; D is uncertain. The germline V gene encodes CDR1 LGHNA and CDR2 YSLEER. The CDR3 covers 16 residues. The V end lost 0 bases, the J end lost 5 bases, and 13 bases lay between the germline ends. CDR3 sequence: CASSQDRTATTGELFF. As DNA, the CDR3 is TGCGCCAGCAGCCAAGATCGTACAGCGACGACCGGGGAGCTGTTTTTT.

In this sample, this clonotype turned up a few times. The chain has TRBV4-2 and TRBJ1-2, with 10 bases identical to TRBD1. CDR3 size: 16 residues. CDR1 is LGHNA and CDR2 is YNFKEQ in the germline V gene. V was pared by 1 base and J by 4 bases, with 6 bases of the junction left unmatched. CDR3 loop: CASSQAGTGVLYGYTF. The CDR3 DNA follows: TGTGCCAGCAGCCAAGCCGGGACAGGGGTTCTCTATGGCTACACCTTC.

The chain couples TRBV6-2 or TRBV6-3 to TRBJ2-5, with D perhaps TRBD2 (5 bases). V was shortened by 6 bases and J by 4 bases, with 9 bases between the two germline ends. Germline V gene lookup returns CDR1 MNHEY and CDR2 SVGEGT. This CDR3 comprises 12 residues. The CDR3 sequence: CASRRGIETQYF. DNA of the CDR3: TGTGCCAGCAGAAGAGGGATAGAGACCCAGTACTTC.

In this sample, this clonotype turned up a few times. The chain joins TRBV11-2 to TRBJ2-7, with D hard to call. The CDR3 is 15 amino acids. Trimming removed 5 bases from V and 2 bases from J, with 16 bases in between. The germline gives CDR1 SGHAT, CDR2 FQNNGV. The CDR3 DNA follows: TGTGCCAGCAGCCTAATCGTCGGCAGAACCTACGAGCAGTACTTC. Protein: CASSLIVGRTYEQYF.

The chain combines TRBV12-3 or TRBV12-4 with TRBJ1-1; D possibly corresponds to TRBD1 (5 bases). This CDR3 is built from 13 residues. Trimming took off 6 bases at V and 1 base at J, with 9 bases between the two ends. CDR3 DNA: TGTGCCAGCAGAGGGGACTGGAACACTGAAGCTTTCTTT. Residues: CASRGDWNTEAFF.

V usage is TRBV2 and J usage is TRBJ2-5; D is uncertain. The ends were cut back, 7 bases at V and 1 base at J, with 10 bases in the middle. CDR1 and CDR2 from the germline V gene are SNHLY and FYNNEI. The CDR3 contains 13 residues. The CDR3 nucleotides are TGTGCCAGCAATTCTGTTGGCCAAGAGACCCAGTACTTC. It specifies CASNSVGQETQYF.

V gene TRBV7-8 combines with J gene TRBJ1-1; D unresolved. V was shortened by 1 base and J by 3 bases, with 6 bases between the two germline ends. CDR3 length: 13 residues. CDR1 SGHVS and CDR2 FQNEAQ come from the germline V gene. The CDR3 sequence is CASSLDVYTEAFF. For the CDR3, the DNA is TGTGCCAGCAGCTTAGACGTGTACACTGAAGCTTTCTTT.

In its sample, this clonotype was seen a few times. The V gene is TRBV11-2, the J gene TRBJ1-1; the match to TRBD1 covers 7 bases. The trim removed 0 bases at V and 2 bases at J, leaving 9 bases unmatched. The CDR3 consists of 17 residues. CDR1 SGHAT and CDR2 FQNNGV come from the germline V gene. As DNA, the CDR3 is TGTGCCAGCAGCTTAGATAGGCCGGGACAGACTAACACTGAAGCTTTCTTT. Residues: CASSLDRPGQTNTEAFF.

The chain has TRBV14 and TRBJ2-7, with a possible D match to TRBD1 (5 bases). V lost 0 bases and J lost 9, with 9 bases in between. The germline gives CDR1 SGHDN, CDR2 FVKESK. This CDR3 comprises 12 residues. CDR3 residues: CASSQDRTRQYF. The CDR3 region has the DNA TGTGCCAGCAGCCAAGATCGGACAAGGCAGTACTTC.

As DNA, the CDR3 is TGTGCCAGCTCACCCCCAGGGGAGAACACTGAAGCTTTCTTT. Protein product: CASSPPGENTEAFF. V is TRBV18 and J is TRBJ1-1, with a weak D call TRBD1 (6 bases). Trimming took 3 bases from V and 1 from J, leaving 9 bases between them. The germline V gene has CDR1 KGHSH and CDR2 LQKENI. The CDR3 is 14 residues long.

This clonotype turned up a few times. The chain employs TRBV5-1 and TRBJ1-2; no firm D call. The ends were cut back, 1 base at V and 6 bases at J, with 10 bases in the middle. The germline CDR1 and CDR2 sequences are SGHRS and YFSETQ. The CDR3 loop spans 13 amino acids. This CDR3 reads CASSLWGADGYTF. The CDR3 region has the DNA TGCGCCAGCAGCTTGTGGGGAGCGGATGGCTACACCTTC.